These T cell receptor beta chains were read from a single sample in a study of blood T cell repertoires in COVID-19. Libraries were prepared by immunoSEQ multiplex PCR; TCRdb keeps only in-frame clonotypes and omits some of them. The sample shows 300,000 to 350,000 clones, approximately 89% of them seen only once. The sample was PBMCs or T cells enriched from blood (not recorded which). All receptors come from a woman aged 25 to 39 who had recovered from COVID-19. Each CDR3 is given with its conserved first and last residue. A D gene is named only where the DNA matches it firmly. The listing skips clone size in some rows; elsewhere it reads once, few, many or a size class.

-,TRBV29-1,TRBJ2-5,-,CSVEDSQETQYF,TGCAGCGTTGAAGACAGCCAAGAGACCCAGTACTTC
-,TRBV6-2/TRBV6-3,TRBJ2-7,TRBD1,CASSADRVYHEQYF,TGTGCCAGCAGCGCTGACAGGGTATATCACGAGCAGTACTTC
-,TRBV5-4,TRBJ2-1,TRBD2,CASSLLSSGTGDEQFF,TGTGCCAGCAGCTTGTTGTCTAGCGGGACCGGCGATGAGCAGTTCTTC
many,TRBV21-1,TRBJ2-7,-,CASSIPEQGKSFSYEQYF,TGTGCCAGCAGCATCCCAGAACAGGGAAAGAGTTTCTCCTACGAGCAGTACTTC
-,TRBV18,TRBJ2-5,TRBD2,CASSPSLAEQETQYF,TGTGCCAGCTCACCGTCACTAGCGGAGCAAGAGACCCAGTACTTC
-,TRBV27,TRBJ1-6,-,CASSWAGADGSPLHF,TGTGCCAGCAGTTGGGCAGGGGCCGATGGTTCACCCCTCCACTTT
-,TRBV5-1,TRBJ2-1,TRBD2,CASSPGLVPTTRTSYNEQFF,TGCGCCAGCAGCCCAGGACTAGTCCCCACCACCCGAACCTCCTACAATGAGCAGTTCTTC
few,TRBV19,TRBJ2-1,-,CATIPGGHSGISYNEQFF,TGTGCCACCATACCAGGGGGGCATAGCGGGATCTCCTACAATGAGCAGTTCTTC
few,TRBV7-2,TRBJ1-3,-,CASSLNRVYGNTIYF,TGTGCCAGCAGCTTAAACAGGGTTTATGGAAACACCATATATTTT
-,TRBV15,TRBJ2-7,-,CATSRDLLAVASSYEQYF,TGTGCCACCAGCAGAGATCTCTTAGCGGTCGCCAGCTCCTACGAGCAGTACTTC
-,TRBV7-6,TRBJ1-2,-,CASSLAQSGGYTF,TGTGCCAGCAGCTTAGCGCAGTCGGGGGGCTACACCTTC
-,TRBV7-9,TRBJ2-3,-,CASSLGQFDTDTQYF,TGTGCCAGCAGCTTAGGACAGTTCGACACAGATACGCAGTATTTT
-,TRBV18,TRBJ1-3,-,CASSPLGPYNRNTIYF,TGTGCCAGCTCACCGCTAGGCCCCTACAACAGAAACACCATATATTTT
-,TRBV6-5,TRBJ1-1,-,CASSYAGVEAFF,TGTGCCAGCAGTTACGCGGGAGTTGAAGCTTTCTTT
-,TRBV27,TRBJ1-1,TRBD1,CASSLMEGAGTEAFF,TGTGCCAGCAGTTTGATGGAGGGGGCAGGCACTGAAGCTTTCTTT
-,TRBV4-3,TRBJ2-1,TRBD2,CASSQGSSGRNEQFF,TGCGCCAGCAGCCAAGGATCGAGCGGGAGAAATGAGCAGTTCTTC
-,TRBV9,TRBJ2-7,TRBD1,CASSLTGTGHYEQYF,TGTGCCAGCTCACTAACCGGGACAGGGCACTACGAGCAGTACTTC
-,TRBV10-3,TRBJ2-1,TRBD2,CAISDGTSGSQQFF,TGTGCCATCAGTGACGGGACTAGCGGGAGTCAGCAGTTCTTC
-,TRBV5-1,TRBJ2-1,-,CASNVRGEQFF,TGCGCCAGCAACGTTAGAGGCGAGCAGTTCTTC
-,TRBV6-2/TRBV6-3,TRBJ2-7,TRBD1,CASSYSRAGGSYEQYF,TGTGCCAGCAGTTACTCAAGGGCAGGGGGCAGCTACGAGCAGTACTTC
once,TRBV18,TRBJ1-1,-,CASSPFATQALNTEAFF,TGTGCCAGCTCACCTTTTGCCACACAGGCCCTGAACACTGAAGCTTTCTTT
-,TRBV5-1,TRBJ2-1,-,CASSLGHSYNEQFF,TGCGCCAGCAGCTTGGGACACTCCTACAATGAGCAGTTCTTC
-,TRBV7-9,TRBJ2-7,TRBD1,CASSFLRQGGEQYF,TGTGCCAGCAGCTTCCTTCGACAGGGCGGCGAGCAGTACTTC
-,TRBV7-3,TRBJ1-1,-,CASSPAGGNTEAFF,TGTGCCAGCAGCCCGGCCGGAGGGAACACTGAAGCTTTCTTT
few,TRBV7-9,TRBJ2-2,-,CASSNRHDANTGELFF,TGTGCCAGCAGCAATCGACACGATGCGAACACCGGGGAGCTGTTTTTT
-,TRBV9,TRBJ2-3,-,CASRTLQGTDTQYF,TGTGCCAGCAGGACCCTGCAGGGAACAGATACGCAGTATTTT
-,TRBV27,TRBJ2-1,TRBD2,CASSLSWVAGLDEQFF,TGTGCCAGCAGTTTAAGTTGGGTAGCGGGATTGGATGAGCAGTTCTTC
-,TRBV2,TRBJ1-6,-,CASLAGNSPLHF,TGTGCCAGCCTTGCCGGTAATTCACCCCTCCACTTT
-,TRBV18,TRBJ2-3,-,CASSPVGVPDTQYF,TGTGCCAGCTCACCAGTCGGGGTGCCAGATACGCAGTATTTT
-,TRBV19,TRBJ1-6,-,CASRAERDSPLHF,TGTGCCAGTAGGGCTGAGAGGGATTCACCCCTCCACTTT
-,TRBV5-6,TRBJ1-4,-,CASSLITGVNEKLFF,TGTGCCAGCAGCTTAATCACGGGGGTCAATGAAAAACTGTTTTTT
-,TRBV2,TRBJ2-7,-,CASKEWTAAYYEQYF,TGTGCCAGCAAGGAATGGACAGCAGCTTACTACGAGCAGTACTTC
once,TRBV15,TRBJ1-5,TRBD1,CATSITTGNSLYSNQPQHF,TGTGCCACCAGCATCACGACAGGGAACTCCCTTTATAGCAATCAGCCCCAGCATTTT
-,TRBV5-6,TRBJ1-1,TRBD1,CASSVAQGVNTEAFF,TGTGCCAGCAGCGTAGCGCAGGGGGTGAACACTGAAGCTTTCTTT
-,TRBV9,TRBJ2-3,-,CASSFSVDNLYTDTQYF,TGTGCCAGCAGCTTTAGCGTAGACAATCTATACACAGATACGCAGTATTTT
-,TRBV29-1,TRBJ1-3,-,CSGTVPGNTIYF,TGCAGCGGGACAGTCCCTGGAAACACCATATATTTT
-,TRBV7-2,TRBJ2-1,-,CASSPGTSNEQFF,TGTGCCAGCAGCCCCGGGACAAGCAATGAGCAGTTCTTC